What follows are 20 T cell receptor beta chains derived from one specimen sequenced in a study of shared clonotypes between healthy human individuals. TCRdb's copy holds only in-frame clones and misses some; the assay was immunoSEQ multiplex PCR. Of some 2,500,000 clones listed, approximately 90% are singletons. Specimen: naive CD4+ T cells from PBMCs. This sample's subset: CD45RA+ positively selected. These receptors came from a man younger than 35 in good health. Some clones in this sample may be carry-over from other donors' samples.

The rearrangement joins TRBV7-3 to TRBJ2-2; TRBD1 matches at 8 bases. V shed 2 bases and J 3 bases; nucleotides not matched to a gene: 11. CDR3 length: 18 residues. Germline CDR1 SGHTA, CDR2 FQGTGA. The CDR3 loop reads CASSLGPGRGRDTGELFF. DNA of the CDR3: TGTGCCAGCAGCTTAGGGCCCGGCAGGGGGCGCGACACCGGGGAGCTGTTTTTT.

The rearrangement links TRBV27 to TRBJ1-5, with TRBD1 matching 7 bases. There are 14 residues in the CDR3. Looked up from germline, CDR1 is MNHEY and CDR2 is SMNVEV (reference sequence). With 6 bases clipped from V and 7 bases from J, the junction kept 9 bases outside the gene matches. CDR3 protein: CASSRDSSRQPQHF. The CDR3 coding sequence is TGTGCCAGCAGCCGGGACAGTAGCCGCCAGCCCCAGCATTTT.

CDR3 DNA sequence: TGTGCCAGCAGCCCCCCCCAGACTAGCGGGAGGAATGAGCAGTTCTTC. This translates into CASSPPQTSGRNEQFF. The genes are TRBV11-2 and TRBJ2-1, with 13 positions matching TRBD2. CDR1 is SGHAT, CDR2 FQNNGV, per germline. V gave up 5 bases and J gave up 7 bases; unmatched junction bases: 8. The CDR3 contains 16 residues. Supplemented by reference TRBV11-2 and TRBJ2-1, the full variable domain reads EAGVAQSPRYKIIEKRQSVAFWCNPISGHATLYWYQQILGQGPKLLIQFQNNGVVDDSQLPKDRFSAERLKGVDSTLKIQPAKLEDSAVYLCASSPPQTSGRNEQFFGPGTRLTVL.

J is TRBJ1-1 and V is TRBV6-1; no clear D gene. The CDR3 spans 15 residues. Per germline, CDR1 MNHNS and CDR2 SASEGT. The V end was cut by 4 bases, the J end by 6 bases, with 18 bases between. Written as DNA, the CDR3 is TGTGCCAGCAGTGCCTTCTCAGGTGGTAGTTCTGAAGCTTTCTTT. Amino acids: CASSAFSGGSSEAFF.

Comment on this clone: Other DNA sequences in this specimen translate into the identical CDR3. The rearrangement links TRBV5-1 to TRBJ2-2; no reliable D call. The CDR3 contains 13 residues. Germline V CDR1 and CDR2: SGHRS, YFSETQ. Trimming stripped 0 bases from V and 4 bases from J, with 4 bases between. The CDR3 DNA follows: TGCGCCAGCAGCTTGGCTAGCACCGGGGAGCTGTTTTTT. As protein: CASSLASTGELFF.

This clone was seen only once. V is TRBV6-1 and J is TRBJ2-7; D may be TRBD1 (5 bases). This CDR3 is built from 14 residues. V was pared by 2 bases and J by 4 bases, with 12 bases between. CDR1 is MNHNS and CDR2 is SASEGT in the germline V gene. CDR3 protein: CASSESRVVYEQYF. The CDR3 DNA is TGTGCCAGCAGTGAAAGCAGGGTAGTGTACGAGCAGTACTTC.

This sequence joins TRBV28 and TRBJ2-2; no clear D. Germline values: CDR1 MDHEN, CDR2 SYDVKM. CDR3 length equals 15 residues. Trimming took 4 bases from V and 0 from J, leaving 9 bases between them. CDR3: CASSSPATNTGELFF. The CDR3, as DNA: TGTGCCAGCAGTTCTCCGGCAACGAACACCGGGGAGCTGTTTTTT.

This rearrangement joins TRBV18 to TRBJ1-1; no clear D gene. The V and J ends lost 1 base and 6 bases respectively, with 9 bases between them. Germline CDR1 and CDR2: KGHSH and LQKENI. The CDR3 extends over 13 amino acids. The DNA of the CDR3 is TGTGCCAGCTCACCACTGGCAGCCCCTGAAGCTTTCTTT. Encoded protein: CASSPLAAPEAFF.

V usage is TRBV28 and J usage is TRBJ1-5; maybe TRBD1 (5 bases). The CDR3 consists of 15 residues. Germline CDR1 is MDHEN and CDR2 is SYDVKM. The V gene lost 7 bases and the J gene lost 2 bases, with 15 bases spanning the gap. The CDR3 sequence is CASKRGAGGNQPQHF. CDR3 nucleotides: TGTGCCAGCAAGAGGGGCGCCGGGGGCAATCAGCCCCAGCATTTT.

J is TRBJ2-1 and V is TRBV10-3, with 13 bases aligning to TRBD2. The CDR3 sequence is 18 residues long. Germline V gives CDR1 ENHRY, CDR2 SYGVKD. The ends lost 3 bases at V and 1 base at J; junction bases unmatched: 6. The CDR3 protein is CAISEPGTSGISYNEQFF. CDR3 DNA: TGTGCCATCAGTGAACCCGGGACTAGCGGGATATCCTACAATGAGCAGTTCTTC.

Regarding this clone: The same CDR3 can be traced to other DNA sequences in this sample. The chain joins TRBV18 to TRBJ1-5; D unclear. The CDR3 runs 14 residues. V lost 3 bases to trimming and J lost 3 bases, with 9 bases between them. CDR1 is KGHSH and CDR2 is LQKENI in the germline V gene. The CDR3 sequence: CASSPTGNNQPQHF. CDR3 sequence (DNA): TGTGCCAGCTCACCTACCGGGAACAATCAGCCCCAGCATTTT.

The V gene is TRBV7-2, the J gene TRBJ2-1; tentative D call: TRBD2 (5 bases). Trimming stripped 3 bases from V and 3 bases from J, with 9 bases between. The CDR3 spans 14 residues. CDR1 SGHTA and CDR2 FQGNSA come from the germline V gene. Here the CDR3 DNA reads TGTGCCAGCAGCTTCTTTGGGAGCTACAATGAGCAGTTCTTC. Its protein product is CASSFFGSYNEQFF.

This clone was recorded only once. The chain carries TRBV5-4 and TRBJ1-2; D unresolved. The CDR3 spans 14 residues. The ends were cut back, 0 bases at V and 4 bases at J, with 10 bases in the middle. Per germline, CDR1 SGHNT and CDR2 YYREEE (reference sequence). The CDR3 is CASSLGAAIYGYTF. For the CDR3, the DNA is TGTGCCAGCAGCTTGGGGGCAGCCATCTATGGCTACACCTTC.

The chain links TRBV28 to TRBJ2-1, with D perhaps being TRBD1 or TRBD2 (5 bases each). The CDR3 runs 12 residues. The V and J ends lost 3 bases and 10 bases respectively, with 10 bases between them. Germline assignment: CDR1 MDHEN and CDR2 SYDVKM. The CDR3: CASSLGPGEQFF. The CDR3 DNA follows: TGTGCCAGCAGTTTGGGACCGGGAGAGCAGTTCTTC.

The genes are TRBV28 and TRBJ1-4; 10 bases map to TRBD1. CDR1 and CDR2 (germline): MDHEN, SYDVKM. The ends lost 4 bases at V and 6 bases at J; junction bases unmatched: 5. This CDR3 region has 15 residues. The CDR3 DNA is TGTGCCAGCAGTTCACCCGGGACAGGGGATGAAAAACTGTTTTTT. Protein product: CASSSPGTGDEKLFF.

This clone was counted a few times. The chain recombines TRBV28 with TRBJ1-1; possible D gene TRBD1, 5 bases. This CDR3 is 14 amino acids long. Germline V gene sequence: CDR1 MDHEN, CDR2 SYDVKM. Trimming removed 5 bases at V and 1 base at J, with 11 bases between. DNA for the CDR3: TGTGCCAGCAGTCTCAGGGCCACGAACACTGAAGCTTTCTTT. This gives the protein CASSLRATNTEAFF.

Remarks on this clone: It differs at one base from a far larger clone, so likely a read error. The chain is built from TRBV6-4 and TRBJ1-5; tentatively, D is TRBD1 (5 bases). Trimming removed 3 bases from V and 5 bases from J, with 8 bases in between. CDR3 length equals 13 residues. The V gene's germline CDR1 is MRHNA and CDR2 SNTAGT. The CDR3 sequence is CASSEEGDQPQHF. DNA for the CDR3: TGTGCCAGCAGTGAAGAAGGGGATCAGCCCCAGCATTTT.

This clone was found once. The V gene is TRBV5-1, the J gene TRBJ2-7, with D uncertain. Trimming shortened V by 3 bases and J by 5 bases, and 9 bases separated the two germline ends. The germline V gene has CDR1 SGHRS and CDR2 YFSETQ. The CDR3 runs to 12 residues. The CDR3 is CASSSDFHEQYF. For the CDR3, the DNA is TGCGCCAGCAGCTCAGACTTCCACGAGCAGTACTTC.

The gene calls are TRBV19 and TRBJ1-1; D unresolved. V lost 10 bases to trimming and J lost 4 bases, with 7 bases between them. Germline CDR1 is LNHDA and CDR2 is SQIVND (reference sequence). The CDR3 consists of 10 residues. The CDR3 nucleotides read TGTGCCACCCTGAGCACTGAAGCTTTCTTT. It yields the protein CATLSTEAFF.

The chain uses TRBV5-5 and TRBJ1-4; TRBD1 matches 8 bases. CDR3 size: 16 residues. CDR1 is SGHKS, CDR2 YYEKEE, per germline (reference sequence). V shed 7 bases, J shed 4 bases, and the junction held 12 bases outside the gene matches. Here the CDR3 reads CASQKGDRQYNEKLFF. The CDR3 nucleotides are TGTGCCAGCCAAAAGGGGGACAGGCAATATAATGAAAAACTGTTTTTT.